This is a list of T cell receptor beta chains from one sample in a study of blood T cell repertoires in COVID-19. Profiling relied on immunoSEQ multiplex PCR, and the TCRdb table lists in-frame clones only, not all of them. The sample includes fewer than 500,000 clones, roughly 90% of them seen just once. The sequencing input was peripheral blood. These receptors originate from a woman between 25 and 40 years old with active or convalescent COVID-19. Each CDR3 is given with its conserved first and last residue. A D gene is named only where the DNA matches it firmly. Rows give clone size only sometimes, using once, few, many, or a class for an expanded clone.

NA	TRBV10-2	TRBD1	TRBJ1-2	TGCGCCAGCAGGGAGCCAGGGGGCGATAGCTATGGCTACACCTTC	CASREPGGDSYGYTF
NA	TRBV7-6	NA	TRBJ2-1	TGTGCCAGCAGCCCAGGGCTCTCCTACAATGAGCAGTTCTTC	CASSPGLSYNEQFF
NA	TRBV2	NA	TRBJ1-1	TGTGCCAGCAAGGGGGTCGAAAACACTGAAGCTTTCTTT	CASKGVENTEAFF
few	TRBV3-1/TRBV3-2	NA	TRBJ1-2	TGTGCCAGCAGCCGGGGGGGTGCCGGCTACACCTTC	CASSRGGAGYTF
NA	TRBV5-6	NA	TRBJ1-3	TGTGCCAGCAGCCATCGTAGCTCTGGAAACACCATATATTTT	CASSHRSSGNTIYF
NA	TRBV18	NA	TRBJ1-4	TGTGCCAGCTCACTGTCTGCCCCGACAGTCCGTCCCCCAGAAAAACTGTTTTTT	CASSLSAPTVRPPEKLFF
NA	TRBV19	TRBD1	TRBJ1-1	TGTGCCAGCAGGGGGGAACAGACGAACACTGAAGCTTTCTTT	CASRGEQTNTEAFF
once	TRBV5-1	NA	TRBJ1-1	TGCGCCAGCAGCTTGCCAGGGTCATTGAACACTGAAGCTTTCTTT	CASSLPGSLNTEAFF
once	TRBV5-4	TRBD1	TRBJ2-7	TGTGCCAGCAGCTTGGCAGGACAGGGTTTAGGCGAGCAGTACTTC	CASSLAGQGLGEQYF
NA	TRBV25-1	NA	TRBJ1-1	TGTGCCAGCAGTGCGGGGAGCACTGAAGCTTTCTTT	CASSAGSTEAFF
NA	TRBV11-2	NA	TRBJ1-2	TGTGCCAGCAGCTTAGAAGGGGCTACTAACTATGGCTACACCTTC	CASSLEGATNYGYTF
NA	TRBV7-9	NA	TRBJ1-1	TGTGCCAGCACCATGGGGAGGGCCAACACTGAAGCTTTCTTT	CASTMGRANTEAFF
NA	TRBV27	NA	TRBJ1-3	TGTGCCAGCAGTCCGCTCGGGGGGCGATCTGGAAACACCATATATTTT	CASSPLGGRSGNTIYF
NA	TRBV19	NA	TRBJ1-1	TGTGCCAGTAGTACCAGGACAACCGGGGGCACTGAAGCTTTCTTT	CASSTRTTGGTEAFF
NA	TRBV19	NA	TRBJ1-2	TGTGCCAGTAGTACCCCCGGGGTCGGCTACACCTTC	CASSTPGVGYTF
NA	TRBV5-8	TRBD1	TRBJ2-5	TGTGCCAGCAGCTCGCGGACAGGGGGCATGGAGACCCAGTACTTC	CASSSRTGGMETQYF
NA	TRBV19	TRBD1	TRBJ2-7	TGTGCCAGTAGGAGGGACAGGTCCTACGAGCAGTACTTC	CASRRDRSYEQYF
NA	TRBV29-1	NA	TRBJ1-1	TGCAGCGTTGACGGGGGTACTGAAGCTTTCTTT	CSVDGGTEAFF
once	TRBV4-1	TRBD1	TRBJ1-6	TGCGCCAGCAGCCAAGTCACAGGGGAGAATTCACCCCTCCACTTT	CASSQVTGENSPLHF
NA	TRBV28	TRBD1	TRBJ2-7	TGTGCCAGCGGACGAACTACAGGGGGCGAGCAGTACTTC	CASGRTTGGEQYF
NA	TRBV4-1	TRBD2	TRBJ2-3	TGCGCCAGCAGCCAAACCCCCTCTAGCGGGGGTCAAGTGTCGCAGTATTTT	CASSQTPSSGGQVSQYF
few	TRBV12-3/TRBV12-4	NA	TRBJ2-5	TGTGCCAGCAGTTTTATGGGGGGAGAGACCCAGTACTTC	CASSFMGGETQYF
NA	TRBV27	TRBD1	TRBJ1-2	TGTGCCAGCAGTTTAGGGACAGGGTACTATGGCTACACCTTC	CASSLGTGYYGYTF
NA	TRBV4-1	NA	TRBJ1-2	TGCGCCAGCAGCCAAGATCCCTCCGGACAGACACTTAACTATGGCTACACCTTC	CASSQDPSGQTLNYGYTF
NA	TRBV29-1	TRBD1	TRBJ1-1	TGCAGCGCGGGGGGACAGGCGAACACTGAAGCTTTCTTT	CSAGGQANTEAFF
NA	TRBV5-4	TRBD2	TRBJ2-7	TGTGCCAGCAGCTCTTTAGCGGGAGGAGGATCCTACGAGCAGTACTTC	CASSSLAGGGSYEQYF
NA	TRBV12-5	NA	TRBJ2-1	TGTGCTAGTGGTTTGGTACTACGCCGTCGAGCGGACCAGTTATACAATGAGCAGTTCTTC	CASGLVLRRRADQLYNEQFF
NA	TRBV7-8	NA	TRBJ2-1	TGTGCCAGCAGCTTAGCGGGGCGGGGCGAGCAGTTCTTC	CASSLAGRGEQFF
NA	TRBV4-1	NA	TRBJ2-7	TGCGCCAGCAGCCAAGAAATGCGGGGCAGCCTCGGGTCCTACGAGCAGTACTTC	CASSQEMRGSLGSYEQYF